This T cell receptor (beta chain) is from a study of blood T cell repertoires in COVID-19. Across the study: Acute and convalescent COVID-19 samples came from the United States, Italy and Spain. In each case, the material was cDNA or gDNA derived from T cells, B-cell-depleted T cells, or PBMCs.

Source study methods: Counts of nucleated cells, estimated from reference gene primer amplification, were obtained. Sequencing used immunoSEQ multiplex PCR; TCRdb keeps in-frame clones, though not all of them. V and J calls and clone size come straight from that table; D and trimming were deduced from the DNA. Among approximately 90,000 clones listed, 87% were seen once. Germline V gene data show CDR1 as KGHSH and CDR2 as LQKENI. The CDR3 runs to 17 residues. V lost 3 bases to trimming and J lost 3 bases; unmatched junction nucleotides: 9. This chain uses TRBV18 with TRBJ2-2, with 8 positions matching TRBD2. The sequence was obtained from a human donor with acute or convalescent COVID-19. The donor label of this sample is uncertain. The source material was peripheral blood. The DNA for the CDR3 is TGTGCCAGCTCACCGGTCGGCGGGGGGCCGGACACCGGGGAGCTGTTTTTT. The encoded protein is CASSPVGGGPDTGELFF.